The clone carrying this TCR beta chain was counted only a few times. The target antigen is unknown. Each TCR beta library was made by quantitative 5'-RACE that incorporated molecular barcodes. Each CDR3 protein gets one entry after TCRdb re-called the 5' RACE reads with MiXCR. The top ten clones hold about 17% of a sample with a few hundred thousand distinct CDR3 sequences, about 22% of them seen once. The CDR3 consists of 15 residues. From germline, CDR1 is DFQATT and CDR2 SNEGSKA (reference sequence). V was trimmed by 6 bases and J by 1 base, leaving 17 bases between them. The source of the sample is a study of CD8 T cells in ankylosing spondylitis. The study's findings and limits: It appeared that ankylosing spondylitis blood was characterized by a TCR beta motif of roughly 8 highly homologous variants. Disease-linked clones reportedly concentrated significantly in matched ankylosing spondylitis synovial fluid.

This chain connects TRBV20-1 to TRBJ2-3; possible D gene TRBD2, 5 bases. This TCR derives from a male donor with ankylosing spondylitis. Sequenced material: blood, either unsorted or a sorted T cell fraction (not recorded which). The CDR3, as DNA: TGCAGTGCCTTACCGGGGTTATCGGGCACAGATACGCAGTATTTT. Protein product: CSALPGLSGTDTQYF.